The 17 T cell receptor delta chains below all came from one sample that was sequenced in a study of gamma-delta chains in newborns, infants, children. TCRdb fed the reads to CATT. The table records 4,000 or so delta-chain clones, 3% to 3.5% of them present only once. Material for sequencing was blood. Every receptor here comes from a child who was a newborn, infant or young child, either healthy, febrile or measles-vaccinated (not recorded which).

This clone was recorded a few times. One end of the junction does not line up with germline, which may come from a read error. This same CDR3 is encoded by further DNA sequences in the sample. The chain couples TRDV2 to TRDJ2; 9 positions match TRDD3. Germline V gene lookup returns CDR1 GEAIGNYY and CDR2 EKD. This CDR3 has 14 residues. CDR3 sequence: CACDRGYATAQLFF. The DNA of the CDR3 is TGTGCCTGTGACAGGGGATACGCGACAGCACAGCTCTTCTTT.

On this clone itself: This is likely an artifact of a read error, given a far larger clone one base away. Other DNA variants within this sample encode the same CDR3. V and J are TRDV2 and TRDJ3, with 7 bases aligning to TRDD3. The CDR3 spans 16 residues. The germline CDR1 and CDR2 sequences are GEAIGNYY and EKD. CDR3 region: CACDWGSSWDTRQMFF. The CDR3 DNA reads TGTGCCTGTGACTGGGGGAGCTCCTGGGACACTCGACAGATGTTTTTC.

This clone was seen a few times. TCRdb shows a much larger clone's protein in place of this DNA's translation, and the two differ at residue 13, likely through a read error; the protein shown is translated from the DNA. The CDR3 sequence: CACDSVLGDTSSRDTRQMFF. The CDR3 bases are TGTGCCTGTGACTCCGTACTGGGGGATACCAGCTCCCGGGACACCCGACAGATGTTTTTC. The chain combines TRDV2 with TRDJ3; 12 bases are a match to TRDD3. In germline, CDR1 is GEAIGNYY, CDR2 EKD. The CDR3 has 20 amino acids.

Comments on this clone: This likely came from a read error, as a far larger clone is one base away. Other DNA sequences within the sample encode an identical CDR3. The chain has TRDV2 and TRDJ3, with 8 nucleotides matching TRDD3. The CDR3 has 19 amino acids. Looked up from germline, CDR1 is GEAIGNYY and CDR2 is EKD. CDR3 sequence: CACDTSYWGPSWDTRQMFF. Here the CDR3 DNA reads TGTGCCTGTGACACCTCGTACTGGGGGCCGTCCTGGGACACCCGACAGATGTTCTTC.

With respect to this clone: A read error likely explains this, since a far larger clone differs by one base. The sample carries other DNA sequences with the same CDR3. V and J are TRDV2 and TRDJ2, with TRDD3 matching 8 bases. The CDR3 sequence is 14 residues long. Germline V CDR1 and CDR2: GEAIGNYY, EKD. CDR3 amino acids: CACEWGIQTAQLFF. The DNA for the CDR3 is TGTGCCTGTGAATGGGGGATTCAGACAGCGCAACTCTTCTTT.

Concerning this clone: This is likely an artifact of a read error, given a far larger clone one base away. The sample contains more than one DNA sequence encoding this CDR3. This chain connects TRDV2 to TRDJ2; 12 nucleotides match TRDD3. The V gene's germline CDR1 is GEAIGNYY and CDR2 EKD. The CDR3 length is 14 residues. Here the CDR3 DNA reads TGTGCCTGTGACGTACTGGGGGATACAGCACAGCTCTTCTTT. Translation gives CACDVLGDTAQLFF.

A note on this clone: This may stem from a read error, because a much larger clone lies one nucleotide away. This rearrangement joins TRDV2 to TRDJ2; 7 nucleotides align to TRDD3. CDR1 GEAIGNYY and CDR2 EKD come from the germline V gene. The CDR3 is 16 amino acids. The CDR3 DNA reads TGTGCCTGTGGCACCGTGGGGGAAGCTTTGACAGCACAACTCTTCTTT. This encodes CACGTVGEALTAQLFF.

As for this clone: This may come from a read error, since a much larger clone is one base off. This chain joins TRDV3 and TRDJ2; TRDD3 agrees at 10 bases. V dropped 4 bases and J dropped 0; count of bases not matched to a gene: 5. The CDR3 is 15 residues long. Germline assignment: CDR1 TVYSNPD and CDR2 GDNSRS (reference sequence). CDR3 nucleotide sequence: TGTGCCTCTACCCTGGGGGATACTTTGACAGCACAACTCTTCTTT. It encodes CASTLGDTLTAQLFF.

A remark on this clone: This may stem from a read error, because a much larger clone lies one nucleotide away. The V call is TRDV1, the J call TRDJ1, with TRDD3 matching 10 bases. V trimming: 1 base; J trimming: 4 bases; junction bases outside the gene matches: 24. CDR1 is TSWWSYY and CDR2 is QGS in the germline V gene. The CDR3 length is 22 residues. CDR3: CALGEPHLQFVGYWGINDKLIF. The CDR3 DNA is TGTGCTCTTGGGGAACCCCATCTTCAGTTCGTTGGGTACTGGGGGATTAACGATAAACTCATCTTT.

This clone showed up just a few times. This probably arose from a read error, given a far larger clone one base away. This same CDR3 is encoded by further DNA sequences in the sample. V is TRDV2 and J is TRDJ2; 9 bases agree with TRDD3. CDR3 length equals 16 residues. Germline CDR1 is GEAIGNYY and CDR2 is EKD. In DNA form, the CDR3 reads TGTGCCTGTGACACGGTGGGGGATAGTTTGACAGCGCAACTCTTCTTT. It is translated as CACDTVGDSLTAQLFF.

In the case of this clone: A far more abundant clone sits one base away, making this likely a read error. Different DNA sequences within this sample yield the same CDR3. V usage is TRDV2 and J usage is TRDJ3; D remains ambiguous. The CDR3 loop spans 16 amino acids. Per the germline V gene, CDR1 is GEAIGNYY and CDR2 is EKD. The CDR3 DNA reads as TGTGCCTGCGACACGGTGGGAAACGGGGACACCCGACAGATGTTTTTC. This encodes CACDTVGNGDTRQMFF.

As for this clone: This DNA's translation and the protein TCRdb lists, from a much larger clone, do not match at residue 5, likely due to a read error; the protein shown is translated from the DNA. The CDR3 nucleotides read TGTGCCTGTGACGCCTTGGGGGATGCGACAGCACAACTCTTCTTT. Its protein is CACDALGDATAQLFF. The V and J genes are TRDV2 and TRDJ2; 8 nucleotides align to TRDD3. CDR1 and CDR2 (germline): GEAIGNYY, EKD. V gave up 3 bases and J gave up 4 bases; unmatched junction bases: 6. This CDR3 has 15 residues.

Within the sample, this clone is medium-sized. CDR3 in DNA: TGTGCCTGTGACAAAATGGGGGATACGAGCTCCTGGGACACCCGACAGATGTTTTTC. Its protein product is CACDKMGDTSSWDTRQMFF. The chain carries TRDV2 and TRDJ3, with TRDD3 identical over 11 bases. From germline, CDR1 is GEAIGNYY and CDR2 EKD. The CDR3 extends over 19 amino acids. The junction had 5 bases not matched to a gene; V was cut back by 2 bases and J by 0 bases.

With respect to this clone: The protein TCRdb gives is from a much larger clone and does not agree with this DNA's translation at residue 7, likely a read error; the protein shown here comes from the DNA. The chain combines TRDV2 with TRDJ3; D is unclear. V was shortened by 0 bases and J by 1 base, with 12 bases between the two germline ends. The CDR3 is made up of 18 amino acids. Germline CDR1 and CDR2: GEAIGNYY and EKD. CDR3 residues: CACDTVEIRSWDTRQMFF. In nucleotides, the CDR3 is TGTGCCTGTGACACCGTGGAGATAAGGTCCTGGGACACCCGACAGATGTTTTTC.

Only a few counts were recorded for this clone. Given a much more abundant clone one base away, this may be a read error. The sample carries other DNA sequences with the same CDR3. CDR3 bases: TGCGCCTGTGACACCGTACTGGGTCATAGCTCCTGGGACACCCGACAGATGTTTTTC. It is translated as CACDTVLGHSSWDTRQMFF. The chain carries TRDV2 and TRDJ3; a possible D gene is TRDD3 (6 bases). The germline V gene has CDR1 GEAIGNYY and CDR2 EKD. The CDR3 runs 19 residues.

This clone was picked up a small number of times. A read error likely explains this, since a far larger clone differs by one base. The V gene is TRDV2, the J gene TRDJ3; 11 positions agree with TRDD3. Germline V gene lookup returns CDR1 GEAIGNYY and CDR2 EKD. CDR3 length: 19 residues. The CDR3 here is CACDTVLGDSSWDARQMFF. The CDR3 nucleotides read TGTGCCTGTGACACCGTACTGGGGGATAGCTCCTGGGACGCCCGACAGATGTTTTTC.

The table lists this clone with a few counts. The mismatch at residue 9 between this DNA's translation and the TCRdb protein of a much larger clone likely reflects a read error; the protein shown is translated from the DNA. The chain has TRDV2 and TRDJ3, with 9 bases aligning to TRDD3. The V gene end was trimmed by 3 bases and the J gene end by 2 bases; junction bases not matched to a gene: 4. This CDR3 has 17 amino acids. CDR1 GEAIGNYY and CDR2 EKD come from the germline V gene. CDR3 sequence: CACDDWGSPWDTRQMFF. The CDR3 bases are TGTGCCTGTGACGACTGGGGGAGCCCCTGGGACACCCGACAGATGTTTTTC.